A selection of T cell receptor beta chains follows, all from one sample in a study of shared clonotypes between healthy human individuals. This table comes from immunoSEQ multiplex PCR, and its TCRdb copy is limited to in-frame clones, with some not included. The table lists 950,000 to 1,100,000 clones, approximately 76% of them singletons, with around 1.5% in the top ten. Sequencing was performed on memory CD4+ T cells sorted from blood. These receptors were collected from a man aged 18 to 29 in good health. CDR3s include the opening cysteine and the closing phenylalanine or tryptophan. D genes are given only for firm matches. The listing skips clone size in some rows; elsewhere it reads once, few, many or a size class.

D gene: .
J gene: TRBJ2-3
clone size: once
V gene: TRBV4-3
CDR3 protein: CASSQAGNRGGDTQYF
CDR3 DNA: TGCGCCAGCAGCCAAGCGGGGAACAGGGGAGGAGATACGCAGTATTTT

D gene: .
J gene: TRBJ1-1
clone size: .
V gene: TRBV29-1
CDR3 protein: CSFRPMGNTEAFF
CDR3 DNA: TGCAGCTTCCGACCTATGGGGAACACTGAAGCTTTCTTT

D gene: .
J gene: TRBJ2-7
clone size: .
V gene: TRBV7-6
CDR3 protein: CASSSRVGPYEQYF
CDR3 DNA: TGTGCCAGCAGCTCGAGGGTGGGACCCTACGAGCAGTACTTC

D gene: .
J gene: TRBJ2-1
clone size: .
V gene: TRBV5-1
CDR3 protein: CASSLDHGAFEQFF
CDR3 DNA: TGCGCCAGCAGCTTGGACCACGGAGCGTTCGAGCAGTTCTTC

D gene: .
J gene: TRBJ1-1
clone size: .
V gene: TRBV19
CDR3 protein: CASSTLRVQATEAFF
CDR3 DNA: TGTGCCAGTAGTACCCTCAGGGTCCAGGCCACTGAAGCTTTCTTT

D gene: .
J gene: TRBJ1-2
clone size: few
V gene: TRBV28
CDR3 protein: CASSPRGVKGYGYTF
CDR3 DNA: TGTGCCAGCAGCCCACGGGGGGTGAAGGGCTATGGCTACACCTTC

D gene: .
J gene: TRBJ1-1
clone size: .
V gene: TRBV6-1
CDR3 protein: CASSEGPLNTEAFF
CDR3 DNA: TGTGCCAGCAGCGAAGGGCCGTTGAACACTGAAGCTTTCTTT

D gene: TRBD2
J gene: TRBJ2-3
clone size: few
V gene: TRBV4-3
CDR3 protein: CASSQDGGLAGADTQYF
CDR3 DNA: TGCGCCAGCAGCCAAGACGGGGGACTAGCGGGAGCAGATACGCAGTATTTT

D gene: TRBD1
J gene: TRBJ1-3
clone size: .
V gene: TRBV13
CDR3 protein: CASSSTGGIGGNTIYF
CDR3 DNA: TGTGCCAGCAGCTCTACAGGGGGGATTGGTGGAAACACCATATATTTT

D gene: TRBD1
J gene: TRBJ1-1
clone size: .
V gene: TRBV27
CDR3 protein: CASSLDRVNTEAFF
CDR3 DNA: TGTGCCAGCAGTCTTGACAGGGTGAACACTGAAGCTTTCTTT

D gene: TRBD1
J gene: TRBJ1-1
clone size: once
V gene: TRBV4-1
CDR3 protein: CASSQRRQGIEAFF
CDR3 DNA: TGCGCCAGCAGCCAACGTAGACAGGGTATTGAAGCTTTCTTT

D gene: .
J gene: TRBJ1-1
clone size: .
V gene: TRBV4-3
CDR3 protein: CASSQEEGRTEAFF
CDR3 DNA: TGCGCCAGCAGCCAAGAAGAAGGGCGCACTGAAGCTTTCTTT

D gene: .
J gene: TRBJ2-1
clone size: .
V gene: TRBV7-7
CDR3 protein: CASSLEYGSYNEQFF
CDR3 DNA: TGTGCTAGCAGCTTAGAATACGGCTCCTACAATGAGCAGTTCTTC

D gene: TRBD1
J gene: TRBJ1-6
clone size: .
V gene: TRBV30
CDR3 protein: CASAGGPYNSPLHF
CDR3 DNA: TGTGCTTCGGCAGGGGGGCCCTATAATTCACCCCTCCACTTT

D gene: TRBD2
J gene: TRBJ2-3
clone size: once
V gene: TRBV30
CDR3 protein: CAWSSGRTDTQYF
CDR3 DNA: TGTGCCTGGAGTAGCGGGAGAACAGATACGCAGTATTTT

D gene: .
J gene: TRBJ2-7
clone size: .
V gene: TRBV11-2
CDR3 protein: CASSLDSQLRQGGSYEQYF
CDR3 DNA: TGTGCCAGCAGCTTAGATTCCCAATTGAGACAGGGAGGCTCCTACGAGCAGTACTTC

D gene: TRBD1
J gene: TRBJ2-7
clone size: .
V gene: TRBV5-1
CDR3 protein: CASRQTGGYEQYF
CDR3 DNA: TGCGCCAGCAGACAAACAGGGGGCTACGAGCAGTACTTC

D gene: .
J gene: TRBJ1-4
clone size: many
V gene: TRBV7-9
CDR3 protein: CASRDDKKVNEKLFF
CDR3 DNA: TGTGCCAGCAGGGACGACAAGAAAGTTAATGAAAAACTGTTTTTT

D gene: .
J gene: TRBJ2-1
clone size: .
V gene: TRBV30
CDR3 protein: CAWSEGAPYNEQFF
CDR3 DNA: TGTGCCTGGAGTGAGGGAGCCCCCTACAATGAGCAGTTCTTC

D gene: .
J gene: TRBJ1-4
clone size: .
V gene: TRBV6-6
CDR3 protein: CASRGATNEKLFF
CDR3 DNA: TGTGCCAGCAGGGGAGCAACTAATGAAAAACTGTTTTTT

D gene: TRBD1
J gene: TRBJ2-7
clone size: .
V gene: TRBV7-9
CDR3 protein: CASSLMPGTEGSPYEQYF
CDR3 DNA: TGTGCCAGCAGCCTGATGCCCGGGACAGAGGGCTCCCCCTACGAGCAGTACTTC

D gene: .
J gene: TRBJ2-5
clone size: .
V gene: TRBV11-1
CDR3 protein: CATAENQETQYF
CDR3 DNA: TGTGCCACCGCGGAAAACCAAGAGACCCAGTACTTC

D gene: .
J gene: TRBJ1-3
clone size: once
V gene: TRBV5-4
CDR3 protein: CASSMTGSSGNTIYF
CDR3 DNA: TGTGCCAGCAGTATGACTGGGAGCTCTGGAAACACCATATATTTT

D gene: TRBD2
J gene: TRBJ2-7
clone size: .
V gene: TRBV6-1
CDR3 protein: CASTWEGGPYEQYF
CDR3 DNA: TGTGCCAGCACGTGGGAGGGCGGACCCTACGAGCAGTACTTC

D gene: .
J gene: TRBJ2-3
clone size: .
V gene: TRBV10-3
CDR3 protein: CAISEDTLDTQYF
CDR3 DNA: TGTGCCATCAGTGAGGACACCTTAGATACGCAGTATTTT

D gene: .
J gene: TRBJ2-1
clone size: .
V gene: TRBV6-6
CDR3 protein: CASHPRLVGHEQFF
CDR3 DNA: TGTGCCAGCCACCCTCGACTAGTTGGTCATGAGCAGTTCTTC

D gene: .
J gene: TRBJ1-2
clone size: .
V gene: TRBV18
CDR3 protein: CASSQINYGYTF
CDR3 DNA: TGTGCCAGCTCACAGATTAACTATGGCTACACCTTC

D gene: .
J gene: TRBJ2-2
clone size: .
V gene: TRBV6-5
CDR3 protein: CASSSGTGELFF
CDR3 DNA: TGTGCCAGCAGTAGTGGCACCGGGGAGCTGTTTTTT

D gene: .
J gene: TRBJ1-2
clone size: few
V gene: TRBV4-1
CDR3 protein: CASSQVEQYYGYTF
CDR3 DNA: TGCGCCAGCAGCCAAGTGGAACAGTACTATGGCTACACCTTC

D gene: .
J gene: TRBJ1-3
clone size: .
V gene: TRBV7-8
CDR3 protein: CASSLAARGFAGNTIYF
CDR3 DNA: TGTGCCAGCAGCTTAGCGGCCAGGGGCTTTGCTGGAAACACCATATATTTT

D gene: TRBD1
J gene: TRBJ2-3
clone size: .
V gene: TRBV7-3
CDR3 protein: CASSLTPTGATDTQYF
CDR3 DNA: TGTGCCAGCAGCTTAACCCCCACAGGGGCCACAGATACGCAGTATTTT

D gene: .
J gene: TRBJ1-1
clone size: .
V gene: TRBV2
CDR3 protein: CASSIGQGRTEAFF
CDR3 DNA: TGTGCCAGCAGTATAGGGCAGGGGCGCACTGAAGCTTTCTTT

D gene: .
J gene: TRBJ2-5
clone size: .
V gene: TRBV7-7
CDR3 protein: CASSPGAFGGRRETQYF
CDR3 DNA: TGTGCTAGCAGCCCAGGCGCCTTCGGCGGCCGCCGGGAGACCCAGTACTTC

D gene: .
J gene: TRBJ1-6
clone size: .
V gene: TRBV11-2
CDR3 protein: CASSLVFPESPLHF
CDR3 DNA: TGTGCCAGCAGCTTAGTGTTCCCGGAATCACCCCTCCACTTT

D gene: TRBD2
J gene: TRBJ2-3
clone size: .
V gene: TRBV19
CDR3 protein: CAAGSGGADTQYF
CDR3 DNA: TGTGCAGCAGGCAGCGGGGGGGCGGATACGCAGTATTTT

D gene: TRBD1
J gene: TRBJ1-3
clone size: .
V gene: TRBV18
CDR3 protein: CASSPGQGRSSGNTIYF
CDR3 DNA: TGTGCCAGCTCACCCGGACAGGGTCGAAGTTCTGGAAACACCATATATTTT